This record looks at one T cell receptor (beta chain) sequence and its context. This sample is part of a study of blood T cell repertoires in COVID-19. Overall study: T cells, B-cell-depleted T cells, or PBMCs provided the cDNA or gDNA that served as material.

Per the germline V gene, CDR1 is SGHAT and CDR2 is FQNNGV. Trimming pared 2 bases from V and 6 bases from J, leaving 16 bases between. This CDR3 contains 15 residues. Per the study methods: Estimates of nucleated cell counts were drawn from the amplification of reference gene primers. Using immunoSEQ multiplex PCR, the repertoire was profiled, and TCRdb retains in-frame clones only, with some absent. The V and J calls and the clone size are those of that table, but D and trimming were determined from the DNA. The sample carries about 42,000 clones, approximately 89% recorded once. The sequencing sample was made of peripheral blood. This rearrangement joins TRBV11-2 to TRBJ1-2; D gene uncertain. This sequence was found in a human donor in a cohort sampled during active COVID-19. Here the CDR3 DNA reads TGTGCCAGCAGCTTAACCCCGGGGTCCGGAGATGGCTACACCTTC. Translating it yields CASSLTPGSGDGYTF.